The source of this T cell receptor (beta chain) is a study of cytomegalovirus exposure and HLA in healthy donors. Study conclusions and caveats: Later findings reportedly placed an Asian-associated ancestry cluster below the approximately 670-donor mean for N-insertions. TCR beta sequences numbering more than 15,000 were associated with HLA alleles at 0.05 false discovery rate in a later analysis.

With regard to this clone: Its antigen is not identified.

Use of 60 Vbeta and 13 Jbeta primers characterized the PCR. The method was immunoSEQ multiplex PCR; TCRdb's version includes in-frame clones alone and lacks a portion of them. The table includes more than 150,000 clones, roughly 76% detected once. Material for sequencing was PBMCs. The sequence was obtained from a man between 40 and 49 years old in good health and CMV-seropositive.

The CDR3 loop reads CASSSGVTGELFF. The CDR3 DNA reads as TGTGCCAGCAGCTCCGGGGTCACCGGGGAGCTGTTTTTT. The V call is TRBV5-6, the J call TRBJ2-2, with a tentative D call TRBD2 (5 bases). Between the trimmed V and J ends, which lost 3 bases and 4 bases, there was a span of 7 bases. The CDR3 covers 13 residues. In germline, CDR1 is SGHDT, CDR2 YYEEEE. The full variable domain, completed using reference TRBV5-6 and TRBJ2-2, is DAGVTQSPTHLIKTRGQQVTLRCSPKSGHDTVSWYQQALGQGPQFIFQYYEEEERQRGNFPDRFSGHQFPNYSSELNVNALLLGDSALYLCASSSGVTGELFFGEGSRLTVL.